This is a list of T cell receptor beta chains from one sample in a study of human T cells and chemical hapten exposure. From the RACE reads, TCRdb called clonotypes with MiXCR, one entry per CDR3 protein. Here the sample spans about 34,000 distinct CDR3 sequences, 5% to 7% being singletons. This material consisted of whole blood, taken in connection with sensitization to the hapten diphenylcyclopropenone (DPC). All receptors derive from a woman younger than 45 with alopecia areata. Some clones in this sample may be carry-over from other donors' samples. The CDR3 runs from the conserved cysteine through the conserved F or W. The order of the fields is J gene, D gene, V gene, clone size, CDR3 protein, CDR3 DNA. A D gene is named only where the DNA matches it firmly. For some rows the clone size is stated as once, few or many, or as a class when expanded; others skip it.

>TRBJ2-2|.|TRBV12-3/TRBV12-4|.
CASSSGLVSGELFF
TGTGCCAGCAGTTCGGGGTTGGTCAGCGGGGAGCTGTTTTTT
>TRBJ2-1|.|TRBV4-2|many
CASSQAPLAVVEQFF
TGTGCCAGCAGCCAAGCTCCCCTCGCGGTGGTTGAGCAGTTCTTC
>TRBJ2-3|.|TRBV9|many
CASSVGVLDTQYF
TGTGCCAGCAGCGTAGGGGTGTTGGATACGCAGTATTTT
>TRBJ2-3|TRBD2|TRBV7-2|few
CASSLRGGASGTDTQYF
TGTGCCAGCAGCTTACGGGGGGGGGCCTCCGGCACAGATACGCAGTATTTT
>TRBJ1-5|TRBD1|TRBV29-1|.
CSVGTGNQPQHF
TGCAGCGTTGGGACAGGGAATCAGCCCCAGCATTTT
>TRBJ1-1|.|TRBV20-1|many
CSAMFAFRTEAFF
TGCAGTGCCATGTTCGCTTTCCGGACTGAAGCTTTCTTT
>TRBJ2-7|TRBD1|TRBV19|many
CASSTGTVSYEQYF
TGTGCCAGTAGTACAGGGACAGTCTCCTACGAGCAGTACTTC
>TRBJ2-7|.|TRBV20-1|few
CSARDLLEQTYEQYF
TGCAGTGCTAGAGATCTTTTGGAGCAAACCTACGAGCAGTACTTC
>TRBJ2-2|.|TRBV2|.
CASSILGGNTGELFF
TGTGCCAGCAGCATCCTGGGGGGTAACACCGGGGAGCTGTTTTTT
>TRBJ2-7|.|TRBV18|.
CASSPDPGGFNSYEQYF
TGTGCCAGCTCACCCGACCCAGGGGGGTTTAATTCCTACGAGCAGTACTTC
>TRBJ2-7|.|TRBV12-3/TRBV12-4|.
CASAPVGEQYF
TGTGCCAGCGCTCCGGTGGGTGAGCAGTACTTC
>TRBJ2-1|TRBD2|TRBV7-9|.
CASSWLGLASEQFF
TGTGCCAGCAGCTGGTTGGGACTAGCATCTGAGCAGTTCTTC
>TRBJ2-1|.|TRBV24-1|many
CATSGYNEQFF
TGTGCCACCAGTGGTTACAATGAGCAGTTCTTC
>TRBJ1-2|.|TRBV4-3|many
CASSQDYGDKNYGYTF
TGCGCCAGCAGCCAAGACTATGGGGATAAGAACTATGGCTACACCTTC
>TRBJ1-2|.|TRBV30|.
CAWSVLGGYTF
TGTGCCTGGAGTGTACTGGGTGGCTACACCTTC
>TRBJ2-1|.|TRBV5-1|few
CASSLPGAGEQFF
TGCGCCAGCAGCTTGCCCGGGGCAGGCGAGCAGTTCTTC
>TRBJ2-7|TRBD2|TRBV5-1|.
CASSPWTSGTYEQYF
TGCGCCAGCAGCCCCTGGACTAGCGGTACCTACGAGCAGTACTTC
>TRBJ2-1|.|TRBV6-2/TRBV6-3|many
CASSSPPSTDEQFF
TGTGCCAGCAGTTCCCCACCCAGCACAGATGAGCAGTTCTTC
>TRBJ1-5|TRBD1|TRBV29-1|many
CSAGQALNQPQHF
TGCAGCGCTGGACAGGCTTTGAATCAGCCCCAGCATTTT
>TRBJ2-1|TRBD2|TRBV5-4|few
CASSSLAGGDNEQFF
TGTGCCAGCAGCTCCTTAGCGGGGGGGGATAATGAGCAGTTCTTC
>TRBJ1-4|.|TRBV12-3/TRBV12-4|many
CASSLDGGRGEKLFF
TGTGCCAGCAGTTTAGATGGGGGACGTGGTGAAAAACTGTTTTTT
>TRBJ2-7|.|TRBV5-6|few
CASSRGGRKYEQYF
TGTGCCAGCAGCCGTGGCGGGCGCAAATACGAGCAGTACTTC
>TRBJ2-3|.|TRBV6-2/TRBV6-3|many
CASSPLVDGDTQYF
TGTGCCAGCAGTCCGCTGGTAGATGGGGATACGCAGTATTTT
>TRBJ2-1|TRBD2|TRBV11-2|.
CASSISGGASGEQFF
TGTGCCAGCAGCATTAGCGGGGGGGCTTCGGGTGAGCAGTTCTTC
>TRBJ2-3|.|TRBV10-3|few
CAIRVAGAGRDTQYF
TGTGCCATCCGTGTGGCGGGGGCCGGTAGAGATACGCAGTATTTT
>TRBJ1-5|.|TRBV4-1|many
CASSLSQEQPQHF
TGCGCCAGCAGCCTAAGTCAGGAGCAGCCCCAGCATTTT
>TRBJ2-7|TRBD1|TRBV7-2|.
CASSSMGTASPYEQYF
TGTGCCAGCAGCTCGATGGGGACAGCTTCCCCCTACGAGCAGTACTTC
>TRBJ2-7|TRBD1|TRBV28|few
CASSFSDRAYEQYF
TGTGCCAGCAGTTTTTCGGACAGGGCCTACGAGCAGTACTTC
>TRBJ1-1|.|TRBV20-1|.
CSARGDGVNTEAFF
TGCAGTGCTAGGGGGGATGGAGTGAACACTGAAGCTTTCTTT
>TRBJ1-5|TRBD1|TRBV9|few
CASSVGTGLNQPQHF
TGTGCCAGCAGCGTAGGGACAGGGCTTAATCAGCCCCAGCATTTT
>TRBJ2-3|.|TRBV3-1|many
CASSQRTSTDTQYF
TGTGCCAGCAGCCAACGCACTAGCACAGATACGCAGTATTTT
>TRBJ1-4|.|TRBV4-2|many
CASSQEGDRRGEKLFF
TGTGCCAGCAGCCAAGAGGGGGATCGCCGGGGTGAAAAACTGTTTTTT
>TRBJ1-6|.|TRBV7-2|few
CASSLSRSYNSPLHF
TGTGCCAGCAGCTTAAGCAGGTCTTATAATTCACCCCTCCACTTT
>TRBJ2-5|TRBD2|TRBV5-4|.
CASSLTSGGKTQYF
TGTGCCAGCAGCTTGACTAGCGGGGGAAAGACCCAGTACTTC
>TRBJ1-1|.|TRBV9|many
CASSPPGGGNTEAFF
TGTGCCAGCAGCCCTCCCGGGGGAGGGAACACTGAAGCTTTCTTT
>TRBJ2-1|.|TRBV3-1|.
CASSRGRVGYNEQFF
TGTGCCAGCAGCCGGGGTAGAGTGGGCTACAATGAGCAGTTCTTC
>TRBJ2-3|.|TRBV2|many
CASSKDSGADTQYF
TGTGCCAGCAGTAAGGACTCCGGAGCAGATACGCAGTATTTT
>TRBJ1-2|.|TRBV19|many
CASKPRQDLWGYTF
TGTGCCAGTAAACCGAGACAGGATCTATGGGGATACACCTTC
>TRBJ1-1|.|TRBV2|few
CASRPDTGRTEAFF
TGTGCCAGCAGGCCTGACACAGGGAGGACTGAAGCTTTCTTT
>TRBJ2-3|TRBD1|TRBV12-3/TRBV12-4|few
CASSPNRGGSTDTQYF
TGTGCCAGCAGCCCTAACAGGGGTGGAAGCACAGATACGCAGTATTTT
>TRBJ2-7|.|TRBV7-2|.
CASSSTGVGAYEQYF
TGTGCCAGCAGCTCTACGGGTGTTGGGGCCTACGAGCAGTACTTC
>TRBJ2-4|TRBD1|TRBV12-3/TRBV12-4|few
CASSEDRGFAKNIQYF
TGTGCCAGCAGTGAGGACAGGGGATTCGCCAAAAACATTCAGTACTTC
>TRBJ2-5|.|TRBV29-1|many
CSVEIGGPQETQYF
TGCAGCGTTGAAATTGGGGGGCCTCAAGAGACCCAGTACTTC
>TRBJ2-5|TRBD2|TRBV11-2|many
CASGKSGGLQETQYF
TGTGCCAGCGGGAAAAGCGGGGGGCTCCAAGAGACCCAGTACTTC
>TRBJ2-1|.|TRBV7-2|few
CASSLKREPNEQFF
TGTGCCAGCAGCTTGAAACGAGAGCCCAATGAGCAGTTCTTC
>TRBJ1-1|.|TRBV4-3|many
CASSQASGWGEAFF
TGCGCCAGCAGCCAAGCTAGCGGCTGGGGTGAAGCTTTCTTT
>TRBJ2-3|.|TRBV27|few
CASSFGASTDTQYF
TGTGCCAGCAGTTTCGGAGCTAGCACAGATACGCAGTATTTT
>TRBJ2-3|TRBD1|TRBV7-2|many
CASSSGTGGITDTQYF
TGTGCCAGCAGCTCTGGGACAGGGGGTATCACAGATACGCAGTATTTT
>TRBJ1-1|.|TRBV6-5|.
CASRLRGKYTEAYF
TGTGCCAGCAGGCTCAGGGGCAAATACACTGAAGCTTACTTT
>TRBJ1-3|.|TRBV6-1|.
CASSDTPGTRSGNTIYF
TGTGCCAGCAGTGATACCCCCGGGACCCGCTCTGGAAACACCATATATTTT
>TRBJ2-7|.|TRBV6-2/TRBV6-3|.
CASSLTENYEQYF
TGTGCCAGCAGCCTGACAGAGAACTACGAGCAGTACTTC
>TRBJ1-3|.|TRBV9|many
CASNQQGSGNTIYF
TGTGCCAGCAATCAACAGGGCTCTGGAAACACCATATATTTT
>TRBJ2-3|.|TRBV18|many
CASSPRLGLSTDTQYF
TGTGCCAGCTCACCACGTTTGGGTCTTAGCACAGATACGCAGTATTTT
>TRBJ1-2|.|TRBV18|many
CASSPLRENYGYTF
TGTGCCAGCTCCCCCCTTCGGGAAAACTATGGCTACACCTTC
>TRBJ2-5|.|TRBV5-1|many
CASSFGPEPQETQYF
TGCGCCAGCAGCTTTGGGCCAGAACCACAAGAGACCCAGTACTTC